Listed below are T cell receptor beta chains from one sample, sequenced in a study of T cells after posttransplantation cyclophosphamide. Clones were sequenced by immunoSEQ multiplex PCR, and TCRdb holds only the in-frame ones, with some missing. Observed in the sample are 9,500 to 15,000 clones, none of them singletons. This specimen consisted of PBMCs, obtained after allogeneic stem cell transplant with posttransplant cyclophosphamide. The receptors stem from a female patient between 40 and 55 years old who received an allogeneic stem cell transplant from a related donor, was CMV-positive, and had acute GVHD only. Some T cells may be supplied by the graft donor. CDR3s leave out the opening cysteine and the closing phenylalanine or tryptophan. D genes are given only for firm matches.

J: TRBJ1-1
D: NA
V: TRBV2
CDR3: ASSESTGKSEAF

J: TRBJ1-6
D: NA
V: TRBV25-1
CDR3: ASSGLGNSPLH

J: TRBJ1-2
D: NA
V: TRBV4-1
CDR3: ASSHLGGGGNGYT

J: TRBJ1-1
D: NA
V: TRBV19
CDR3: ASSMGSTEAF

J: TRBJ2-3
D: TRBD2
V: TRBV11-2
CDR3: ASSRTSGGVTDTQY

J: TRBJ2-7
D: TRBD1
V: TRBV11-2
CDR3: ASSLTTGGYEQY

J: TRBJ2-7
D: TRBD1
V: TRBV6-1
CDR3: ASSDRDRGGKQY

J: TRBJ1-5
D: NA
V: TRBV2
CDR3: ASSEVIQGPNQPQH

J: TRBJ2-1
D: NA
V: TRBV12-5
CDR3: ASGLGQPQF

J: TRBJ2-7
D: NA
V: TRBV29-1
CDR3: SVRGGENPSSYEQY

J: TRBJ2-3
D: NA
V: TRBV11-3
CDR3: ASSLNAQDTQY

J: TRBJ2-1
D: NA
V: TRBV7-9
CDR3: ASSAAGSEQF

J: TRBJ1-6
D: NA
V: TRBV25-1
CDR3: ASSASGIGGSPLH

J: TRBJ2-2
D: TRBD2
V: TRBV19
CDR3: ASSTPLAGVFNTGELF

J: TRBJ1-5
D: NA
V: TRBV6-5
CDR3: ASSYVLGREPQH

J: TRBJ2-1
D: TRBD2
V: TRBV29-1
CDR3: SIPTSGSANEQF

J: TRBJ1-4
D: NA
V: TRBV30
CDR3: AWSPSHREKLF

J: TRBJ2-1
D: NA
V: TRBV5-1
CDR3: ASSLSTEGTGEQF

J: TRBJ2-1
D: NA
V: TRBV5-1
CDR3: ASSLRGGMVVAYNEQF

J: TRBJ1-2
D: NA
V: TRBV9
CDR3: ASSVNREGGYT

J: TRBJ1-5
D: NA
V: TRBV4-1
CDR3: ASSPIYSNQPQH

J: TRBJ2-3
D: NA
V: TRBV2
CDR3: ARRREDTQY

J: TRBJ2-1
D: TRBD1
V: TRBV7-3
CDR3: ASSLSSDRGNEQF

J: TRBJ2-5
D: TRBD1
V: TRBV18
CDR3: ASRGQGQETQY

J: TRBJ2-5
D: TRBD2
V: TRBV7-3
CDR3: ASSAKLAGGPQETQY

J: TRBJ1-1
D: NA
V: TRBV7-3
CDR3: ASSSAGTRNTEAF

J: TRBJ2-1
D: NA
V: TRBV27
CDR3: ASSFGPVHGQF